This TCR beta chain was observed in a study of regulatory T cells in long-lasting Graves disease. This clonotype was counted ten times or more. What it binds is not known. The time point was: newly diagnosed GD, antithyroid drugs for less than 3 months. Isolated PBMC RNA provided the starting material for the TCR library. Into tubes containing EDTA, nine milliliters of peripheral blood were drawn. The study, taken as a whole, reports: Newly diagnosed patients had higher TCR diversity than persistent Graves' patients did.

Library construction for TCR beta used iRepertoire HTBI primers and Arm-PCR of CDR3 regions. TCRdb reprocessed the multiplex PCR reads with MiXCR, giving one entry per CDR3 protein. The sample lists 450,000 to 500,000 distinct CDR3 sequences, around 15% occurring once. Trimming stripped 5 bases from V and 4 bases from J, with 11 bases between. The CDR3 has 13 amino acids. The V gene's germline CDR1 is KGHDR and CDR2 SFDVKD. The data were also submitted as part of a second study, on T cells in Graves' hyperthyroidism and ophthalmopathy. From that paper: Initially, a first-round RT-PCR of the TCR CDR3 employed the HTBI primer set.

This receptor was taken from a man in his forties or fifties with Graves disease. The rearrangement links TRBV24-1 to TRBJ2-7; D ambiguous. The sample in question was peripheral blood mononuclear cells (PBMCs), obtained at new diagnosis, from a patient treated with antithyroid drugs. CDR3 sequence reads: CATSAASTYEQYF. The CDR3 region has the DNA TGTGCCACCAGTGCCGCCAGTACTTACGAGCAGTACTTC.